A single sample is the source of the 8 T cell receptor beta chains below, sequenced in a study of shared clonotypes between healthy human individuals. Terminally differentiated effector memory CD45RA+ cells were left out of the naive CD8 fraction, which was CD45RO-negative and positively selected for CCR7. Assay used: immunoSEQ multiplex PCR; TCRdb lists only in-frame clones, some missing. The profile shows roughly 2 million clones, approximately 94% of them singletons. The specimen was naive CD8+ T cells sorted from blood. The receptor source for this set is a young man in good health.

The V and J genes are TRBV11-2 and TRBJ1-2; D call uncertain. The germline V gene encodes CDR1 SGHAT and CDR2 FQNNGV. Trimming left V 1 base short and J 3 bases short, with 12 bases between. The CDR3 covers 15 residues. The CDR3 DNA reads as TGTGCCAGCAGCTTAGTGGCAGGATCGGACTATGGCTACACCTTC. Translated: CASSLVAGSDYGYTF.

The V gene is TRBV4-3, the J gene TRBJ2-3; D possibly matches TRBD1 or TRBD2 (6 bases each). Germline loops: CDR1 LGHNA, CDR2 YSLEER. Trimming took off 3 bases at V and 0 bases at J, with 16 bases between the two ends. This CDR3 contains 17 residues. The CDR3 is CASSHVWGASSTDTQYF. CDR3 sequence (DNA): TGCGCCAGCAGCCATGTCTGGGGGGCATCTAGCACAGATACGCAGTATTTT.

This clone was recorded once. CDR3 sequence reads: CAWSLLGSEQFF. The CDR3 DNA reads as TGTGCCTGGAGCTTATTGGGGAGTGAGCAGTTCTTC. The rearrangement uses TRBV30 and TRBJ2-1; a weak D match, TRBD2 (5 bases). This CDR3 region has 12 residues. Germline V gene lookup returns CDR1 GTSNPN and CDR2 SVGIG (reference sequence). V dropped 3 bases and J dropped 9 bases, with 12 bases sitting between them.

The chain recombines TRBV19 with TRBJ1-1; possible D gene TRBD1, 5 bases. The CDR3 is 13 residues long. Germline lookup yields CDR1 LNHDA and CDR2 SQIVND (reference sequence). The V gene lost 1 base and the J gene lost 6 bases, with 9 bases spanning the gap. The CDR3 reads CASSIAWGSEAFF. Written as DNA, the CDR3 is TGTGCCAGTAGTATAGCGTGGGGGTCTGAAGCTTTCTTT.

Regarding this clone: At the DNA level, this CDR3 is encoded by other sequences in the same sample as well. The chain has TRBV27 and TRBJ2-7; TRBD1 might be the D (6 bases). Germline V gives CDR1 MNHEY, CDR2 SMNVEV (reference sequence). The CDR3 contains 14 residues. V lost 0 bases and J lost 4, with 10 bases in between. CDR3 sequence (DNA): TGTGCCAGCAGTTTATCACAGGGTACGTACGAGCAGTACTTC. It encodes CASSLSQGTYEQYF.

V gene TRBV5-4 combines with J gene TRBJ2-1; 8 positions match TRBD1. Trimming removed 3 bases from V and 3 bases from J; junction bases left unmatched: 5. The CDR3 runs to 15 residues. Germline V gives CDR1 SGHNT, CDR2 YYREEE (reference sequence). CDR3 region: CASSSGTGLYNEQFF. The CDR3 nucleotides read TGTGCCAGCAGCTCCGGGACAGGACTCTACAATGAGCAGTTCTTC.

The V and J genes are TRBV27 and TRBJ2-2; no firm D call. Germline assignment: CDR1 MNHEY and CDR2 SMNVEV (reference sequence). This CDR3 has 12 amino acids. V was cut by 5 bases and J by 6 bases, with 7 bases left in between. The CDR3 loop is CASSIPSGELFF. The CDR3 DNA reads TGTGCCAGCAGTATACCATCCGGGGAGCTGTTTTTT.

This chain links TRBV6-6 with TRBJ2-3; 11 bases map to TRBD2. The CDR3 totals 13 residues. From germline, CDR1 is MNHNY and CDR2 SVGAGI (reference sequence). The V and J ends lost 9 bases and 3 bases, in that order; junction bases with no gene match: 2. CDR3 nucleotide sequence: TGTGCCAGTATAGCGGGAGGGACAGATACGCAGTATTTT. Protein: CASIAGGTDTQYF.